One sample yielded the 12 T cell receptor beta chains listed below, sequenced in a study of shared clonotypes between healthy human individuals. This table comes from immunoSEQ multiplex PCR, and its TCRdb copy is limited to in-frame clones, with some not included. Among 2 million or so clones, about 95% were seen once, and the ten largest hold 0.9% to 1.4%. CD45RO-negative, CCR7-selected cells formed the naive CD8 fraction, which excluded terminally differentiated effector memory CD45RA+ cells. The sequenced material came from naive CD8+ T cells sorted from blood. The receptors shown here come from a man aged 18 to 29 in good health.

The chain joins TRBV4-1 to TRBJ2-5; D is possibly TRBD2 (5 bases). Germline V CDR1 and CDR2: MGHRA, YSYEKL. V was trimmed by 5 bases and J by 5 bases, leaving 12 bases between them. The CDR3 covers 13 residues. The DNA for the CDR3 is TGCGCCAGCAGCAAAACGGGGAAGGAGACCCAGTACTTC. Its translation: CASSKTGKETQYF.

V gene TRBV2 combines with J gene TRBJ2-4, with 11 bases identical to TRBD2. Germline V lookup: CDR1 SNHLY, CDR2 FYNNEI. V shed 0 bases, J shed 2 bases, and the junction held 12 bases outside the gene matches. This CDR3 has 20 amino acids. CDR3 region: CASSEAVLAGVPGSKNIQYF. DNA of the CDR3: TGTGCCAGCAGTGAAGCGGTACTAGCGGGAGTGCCCGGATCCAAAAACATTCAGTACTTC.

As to this clone: Other nucleotide sequences from this sample produce the same CDR3. The gene calls are TRBV27 and TRBJ2-7, with D maybe TRBD2 (5 bases). The CDR3 spans 15 residues. Trimming shortened V by 3 bases and J by 0 bases, and 12 bases separated the two germline ends. Germline V gene data show CDR1 as MNHEY and CDR2 as SMNVEV (reference sequence). CDR3 residues: CASSFGSGSSYEQYF. The DNA of the CDR3 is TGTGCCAGCAGTTTTGGGAGTGGAAGCTCCTACGAGCAGTACTTC.

This chain connects TRBV9 to TRBJ2-7; D is ambiguous. CDR3 length: 13 amino acids. Trimming took off 1 base at V and 6 bases at J, with 11 bases between the two ends. Germline V lookup: CDR1 SGDLS, CDR2 YYNGEE. The CDR3 reads CASSVTEESEQYF. In nucleotides, the CDR3 is TGTGCCAGCAGCGTAACTGAGGAGAGCGAGCAGTACTTC.

The rearrangement uses TRBV28 and TRBJ2-3, with 10 bases lining up with TRBD2. The V gene end was trimmed by 6 bases and the J gene end by 3 bases; junction bases not matched to a gene: 9. The CDR3 has 16 residues. The germline CDR1 and CDR2 sequences are MDHEN and SYDVKM. This CDR3 reads CASSSRLAGTTDTQYF. The CDR3 region has the DNA TGTGCCAGCAGCTCAAGACTAGCGGGCACGACAGATACGCAGTATTTT.

This chain links TRBV2 with TRBJ2-3; 9 bases match TRBD2. Per germline, CDR1 SNHLY and CDR2 FYNNEI. The ends lost 4 bases at V and 4 bases at J; junction bases unmatched: 6. There are 15 residues in the CDR3. CDR3 sequence: CASSVVTSGADTQYF. The CDR3 region has the DNA TGTGCCAGCAGTGTCGTGACTAGCGGCGCAGATACGCAGTATTTT.

J is TRBJ1-2 and V is TRBV14; 7 bases align to TRBD1. V lost 1 base and J lost 1; bases outside the gene matches: 6. CDR1 is SGHDN, CDR2 FVKESK, per germline. This CDR3 is built from 16 residues. The CDR3 DNA follows: TGTGCCAGCAGCCAAGGTTCAGGGGGTGTTAACTATGGCTACACCTTC. Protein: CASSQGSGGVNYGYTF.

This chain joins TRBV30 and TRBJ2-7, with TRBD2 identical over 10 bases. CDR1 is GTSNPN, CDR2 SVGIG, per germline (reference sequence). V trimming: 0 bases; J trimming: 6 bases; junction bases outside the gene matches: 14. The CDR3 covers 17 residues. CDR3 amino acids: CAWSVPLGLAADREQYF. DNA of the CDR3: TGTGCCTGGAGTGTACCATTAGGACTAGCGGCCGACCGCGAGCAGTACTTC. The whole variable domain, remainder taken from reference TRBV30 and TRBJ2-7, is SQTIHQWPATLVQPVGSPLSLECTVEGTSNPNLYWYRQAAGRGLQLLFYSVGIGQISSEVPQNLSASRPQDRQFILSSKKLLLSDSGFYLCAWSVPLGLAADREQYFGPGTRLTVT.

The J gene is TRBJ1-6, the V gene TRBV25-1, with D unclear. CDR1 and CDR2 (germline): MGHDK, SYGVNS. Trimming cost V 5 bases and J 12 bases, with 11 bases left between them. CDR3 length: 12 residues. CDR3 DNA: TGTGCCAGCAGTACCCCGATTGGACCCCTCCACTTT. This sequence encodes CASSTPIGPLHF.

The chain uses TRBV19 and TRBJ2-7; D is possibly TRBD2 (5 bases). CDR3 length equals 15 residues. The germline V gene encodes CDR1 LNHDA and CDR2 SQIVND (reference sequence). V was pared by 1 base and J by 1 base, with 11 bases between. As DNA, the CDR3 is TGTGCCAGTAGTATAGCCGCGGGCCTATCCTACGAGCAGTACTTC. Translation: CASSIAAGLSYEQYF.

The gene calls are TRBV6-1 and TRBJ2-1, with 10 bases lining up with TRBD2. Germline-derived CDR1 and CDR2 are MNHNS and SASEGT. V lost 3 bases, J lost 9 bases, and 14 bases stayed unmatched. This CDR3 is 17 amino acids long. The CDR3 loop reads CASSDDQGAGGLGEQFF. The CDR3 nucleotides are TGTGCCAGCAGTGATGACCAAGGAGCGGGGGGGCTGGGTGAGCAGTTCTTC.

The V gene is TRBV10-2, the J gene TRBJ1-4; 12 positions match TRBD1. Germline loops: CDR1 WSHSY, CDR2 SAAADI. The CDR3 length is 17 residues. V lost 3 bases, J lost 3 bases, and 5 bases stayed unmatched. CDR3 in amino acids: CASSDPGQGAANEKLFF. The CDR3 DNA reads TGCGCCAGCAGTGACCCGGGACAGGGGGCGGCTAATGAAAAACTGTTTTTT.